This TCR beta chain was captured by sequencing in a study of blood T cell repertoires in COVID-19. Background on the study: Nucleic acid was either cDNA or gDNA, and it came from T cells, B-cell-depleted T cells, or PBMCs.

Patients of the Seattle cohort, enrolled during active infection, were followed longitudinally. Some clones are missing from TCRdb's copy, which holds only in-frame ones; the method was immunoSEQ multiplex PCR. The repertoire consists of a few hundred thousand clones, with approximately 91% occurring once and the leading ten covering 15% to 20%. Trimming removed 4 bases from V and 7 bases from J, with 18 bases in between. Germline V gives CDR1 SGHNT, CDR2 YYREEE (reference sequence). The CDR3 runs 16 residues. The material sequenced was peripheral blood. This sequence joins TRBV5-4 and TRBJ1-6, with TRBD1 as a possible D gene (6 bases). This receptor was identified in a man aged 45-65 years with COVID-19, enrolled during active disease. CDR3 coding DNA: TGTGCCAGCAGCCCCGAGGGGGGGCTAGGCAATTCACCCCTCCACTTT. As protein: CASSPEGGLGNSPLHF. The entire variable domain, with the rest obtained from reference TRBV5-4 and TRBJ1-6, is as follows: ETGVTQSPTHLIKTRGQQVTLRCSSQSGHNTVSWYQQALGQGPQFIFQYYREEENGRGNFPPRFSGLQFPNYSSELNVNALELDDSALYLCASSPEGGLGNSPLHFGNGTRLTVT.